This TCR beta chain derives from a study of identical twins. Study results and limitations: Cord blood beta clonotypes that were abundant carried fewer insertions, and memory repertoires showed no such trend.

The sample holds a few counts of this clonotype. Its antigen is unknown. Germline loops: CDR1 DFQATT, CDR2 SNEGSKA (reference sequence). Trimming cost V 6 bases and J 6 bases, with 19 bases left between them. The CDR3 extends over 14 amino acids. MiXCR, run by TCRdb on the 5' RACE reads, gives a single entry per CDR3 protein. The repertoire includes fewer than 550,000 distinct CDR3 sequences, 13% to 15% of them detected once, and 0.44% sits in the top ten. The sample was also reused in another study, on yellow fever vaccine responses in identical twins.

The chain is built from TRBV20-1 and TRBJ2-3; D is unclear. Material: CD4+ T cells sorted from blood. The sequence was obtained from a woman younger than 35 in good health. CDR3: CSAFSGRGRDTQYF. The CDR3 DNA is TGCAGTGCATTCTCTGGTCGCGGTAGGGATACGCAGTATTTT.